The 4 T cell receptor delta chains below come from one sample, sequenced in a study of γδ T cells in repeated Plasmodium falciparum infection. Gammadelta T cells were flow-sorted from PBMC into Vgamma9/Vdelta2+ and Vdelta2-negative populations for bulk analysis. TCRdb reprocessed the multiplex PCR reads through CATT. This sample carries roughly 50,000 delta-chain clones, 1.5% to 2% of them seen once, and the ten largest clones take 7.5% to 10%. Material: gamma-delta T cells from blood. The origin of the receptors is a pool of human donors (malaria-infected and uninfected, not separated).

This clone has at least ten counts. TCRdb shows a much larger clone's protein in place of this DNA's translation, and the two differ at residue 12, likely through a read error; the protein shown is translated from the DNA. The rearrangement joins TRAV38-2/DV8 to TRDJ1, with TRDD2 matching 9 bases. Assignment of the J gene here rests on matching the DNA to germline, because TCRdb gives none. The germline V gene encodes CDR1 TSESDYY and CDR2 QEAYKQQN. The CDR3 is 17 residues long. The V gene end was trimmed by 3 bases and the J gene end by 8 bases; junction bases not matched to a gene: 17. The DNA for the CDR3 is TGTGCTTATAGGACCCCAGGCCTTCCTACCCCTCCATCGAAACTCATCTTT. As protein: CAYRTPGLPTPPSKLIF.

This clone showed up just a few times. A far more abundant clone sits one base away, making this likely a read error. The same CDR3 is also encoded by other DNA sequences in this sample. CDR3 sequence reads: CACDKLGDKTNTDKLIF. CDR3 coding DNA: TGTGCCTGTGACAAACTGGGGGATAAAACTAACACCGATAAGCTCATCTTT. The V gene corresponds to TRDV2; no J gene was called; the table's D call, TRDD3, was not checked against the DNA. CDR1 is GEAIGNYY, CDR2 EKD, per germline. This CDR3 is 17 amino acids long.

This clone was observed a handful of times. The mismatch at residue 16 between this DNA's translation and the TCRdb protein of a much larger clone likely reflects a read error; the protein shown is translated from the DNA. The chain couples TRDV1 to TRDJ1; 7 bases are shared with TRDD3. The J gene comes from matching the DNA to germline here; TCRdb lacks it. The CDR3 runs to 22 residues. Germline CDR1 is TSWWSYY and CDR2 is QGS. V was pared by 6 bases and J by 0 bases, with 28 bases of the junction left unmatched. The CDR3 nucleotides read TGTGCTCTTGGCGACTCTACCCACTTCCGGGGGGACTGGGGACCCCACACCGATAAACTCATCTTT. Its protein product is CALGDSTHFRGDWGPHTDKLIF.

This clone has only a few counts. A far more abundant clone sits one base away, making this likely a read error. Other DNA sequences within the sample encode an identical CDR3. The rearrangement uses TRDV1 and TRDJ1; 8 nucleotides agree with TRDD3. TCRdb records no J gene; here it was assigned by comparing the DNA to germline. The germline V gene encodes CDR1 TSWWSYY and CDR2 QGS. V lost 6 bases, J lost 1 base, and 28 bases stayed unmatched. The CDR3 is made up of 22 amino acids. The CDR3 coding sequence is TGTGCTCTTGGTGTAAACCCGCCCTCCGACGACCAATGTGGGATACGCACCGATAAACTCATCTTT. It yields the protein CALGVNPPSDDQCGIRTDKLIF.